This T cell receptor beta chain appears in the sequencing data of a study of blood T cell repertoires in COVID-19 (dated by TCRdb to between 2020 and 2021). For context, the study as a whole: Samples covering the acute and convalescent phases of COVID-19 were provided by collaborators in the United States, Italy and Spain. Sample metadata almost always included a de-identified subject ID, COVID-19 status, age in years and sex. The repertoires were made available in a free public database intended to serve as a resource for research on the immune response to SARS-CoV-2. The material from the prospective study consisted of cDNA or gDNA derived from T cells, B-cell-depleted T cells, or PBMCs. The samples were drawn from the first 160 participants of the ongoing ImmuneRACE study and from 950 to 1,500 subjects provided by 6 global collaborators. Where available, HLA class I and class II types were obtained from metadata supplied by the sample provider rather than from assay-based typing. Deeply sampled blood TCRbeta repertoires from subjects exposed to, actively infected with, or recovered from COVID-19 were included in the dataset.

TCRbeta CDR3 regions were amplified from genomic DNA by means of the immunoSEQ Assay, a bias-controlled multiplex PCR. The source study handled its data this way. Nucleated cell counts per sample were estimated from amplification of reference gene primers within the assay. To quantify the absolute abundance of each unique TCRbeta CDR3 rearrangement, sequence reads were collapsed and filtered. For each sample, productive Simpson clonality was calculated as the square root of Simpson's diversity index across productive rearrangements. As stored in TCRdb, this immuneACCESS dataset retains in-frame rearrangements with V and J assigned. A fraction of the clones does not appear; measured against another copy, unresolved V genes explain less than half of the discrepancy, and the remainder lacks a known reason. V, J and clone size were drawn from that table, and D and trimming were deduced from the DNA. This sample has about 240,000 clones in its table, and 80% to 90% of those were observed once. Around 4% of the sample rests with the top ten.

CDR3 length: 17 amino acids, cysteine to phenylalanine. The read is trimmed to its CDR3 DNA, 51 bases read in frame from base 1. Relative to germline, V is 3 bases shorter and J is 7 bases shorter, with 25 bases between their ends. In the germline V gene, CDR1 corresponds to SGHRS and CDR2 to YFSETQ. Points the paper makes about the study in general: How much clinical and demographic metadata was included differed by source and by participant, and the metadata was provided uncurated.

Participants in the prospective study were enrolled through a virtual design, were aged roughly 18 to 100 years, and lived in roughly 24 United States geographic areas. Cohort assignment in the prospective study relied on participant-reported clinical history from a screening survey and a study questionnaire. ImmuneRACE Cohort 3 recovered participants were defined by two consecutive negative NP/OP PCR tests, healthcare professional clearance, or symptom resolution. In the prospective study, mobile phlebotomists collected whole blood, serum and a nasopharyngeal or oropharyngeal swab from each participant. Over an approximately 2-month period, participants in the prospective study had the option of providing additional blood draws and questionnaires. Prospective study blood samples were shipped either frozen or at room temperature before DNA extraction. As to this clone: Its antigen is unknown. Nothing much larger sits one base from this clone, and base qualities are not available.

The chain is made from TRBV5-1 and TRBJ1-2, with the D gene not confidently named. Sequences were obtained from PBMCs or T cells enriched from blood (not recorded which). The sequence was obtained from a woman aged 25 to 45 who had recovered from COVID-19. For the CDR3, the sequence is CASSSSPFKRDSAGYTF. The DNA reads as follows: TGCGCCAGCAGCTCGAGCCCCTTTAAACGGGATTCTGCTGGCTACACCTTC.